One sample yielded the 10 T cell receptor beta chains listed below, sequenced in a study of T cells in Graves' hyperthyroidism and ophthalmopathy. What was amplified from RNA transcripts were TCR beta CDR3 regions. HTBI primers were employed in a first-round RT-PCR of the TCR CDR3. TCRdb reanalysed the multiplex PCR reads using MiXCR and keeps one entry per CDR3 protein. The sample includes approximately 740,000 distinct CDR3 sequences, approximately 15% of them seen just once. Material: blood. Receptors originate from a young woman with Graves' hyperthyroidism.

This clonotype was picked up many times. This chain joins TRBV6-2 or TRBV6-3 and TRBJ1-4; D is unresolved. CDR1 is MNHEY and CDR2 is SVGEGT in the germline V gene. The CDR3 is 16 residues long. Trimming pared 0 bases from V and 3 bases from J, leaving 11 bases between. The CDR3 loop is CASSYSTRAANEKLFF. Written as DNA, the CDR3 is TGTGCCAGCAGTTACTCGACCCGGGCCGCTAATGAAAAACTGTTTTTT.

This clonotype was detected ten times or more. V gene TRBV28 combines with J gene TRBJ2-5, with D possibly matching TRBD2 (7 bases). Trimming took 3 bases from V and 6 from J, leaving 17 bases between them. The CDR3 runs to 15 residues. Looked up from germline, CDR1 is MDHEN and CDR2 is SYDVKM. CDR3 amino acids: CASSFGRGGVKTQYF. CDR3 nucleotide sequence: TGTGCCAGCAGTTTTGGCCGAGGGGGGGTGAAGACCCAGTACTTC.

The chain employs TRBV28 and TRBJ1-4; TRBD1 matches at 10 bases. The CDR3 covers 16 residues. Germline loops: CDR1 MDHEN, CDR2 SYDVKM. Trimming at V came to 7 bases and at J to 5 bases, leaving 10 bases not matched to a gene. For the CDR3, the DNA is TGTGCCAGCACCCGCTGGACAGGGGGGAACAATGAAAAACTGTTTTTT. Amino acid sequence: CASTRWTGGNNEKLFF.

This clonotype was picked up many times. CDR3 bases: TGTGCCAGCAGCCCGCGGGACAGGCCAACTACCTACGAGCAGTACTTC. Translation gives CASSPRDRPTTYEQYF. The V and J genes are TRBV3-1 and TRBJ2-7, with 8 bases that match TRBD1. J was trimmed by 2 bases and V by 4 bases; bases with no gene match: 10. This CDR3 contains 16 residues. Per the germline V gene, CDR1 is LGHDT and CDR2 is YNNKEL (reference sequence).

The CDR3 reads CASSLGASGLNEQYF. Written as DNA, the CDR3 is TGTGCCAGCAGCTTAGGGGCTAGCGGGTTGAACGAGCAGTACTTC. The chain uses TRBV7-2 and TRBJ2-7; TRBD2 matches at 8 bases. There are 15 residues in the CDR3. With 1 base clipped from V and 5 bases from J, the junction kept 7 bases outside the gene matches. The V gene's germline CDR1 is SGHTA and CDR2 FQGNSA.

In this sample, this clonotype turned up many times. V usage is TRBV4-3 and J usage is TRBJ2-1, with TRBD2 identical over 7 bases. Per germline, CDR1 LGHNA and CDR2 YSLEER. V lost 2 bases and J lost 0; bases outside the gene matches: 7. CDR3 size: 17 residues. CDR3 nucleotides: TGCGCCAGCAGCCAACTGACTAGCCATAGCTCCTACAATGAGCAGTTCTTC. Translated, it gives CASSQLTSHSSYNEQFF.

In this sample, this clonotype turned up once. The J gene is TRBJ2-7, the V gene TRBV10-3, with D perhaps matching TRBD2 (6 bases). CDR3 length equals 16 residues. CDR1 is ENHRY, CDR2 SYGVKD, per germline. V lost 0 bases, J lost 7 bases, and 19 bases lay in between. CDR3 sequence reads: CAISESGLGGLREQYF. The DNA for the CDR3 is TGTGCCATCAGTGAGTCCGGGTTGGGGGGATTGAGAGAGCAGTACTTC.

V gene TRBV27 combines with J gene TRBJ2-4; TRBD2 matches 9 bases. The CDR3 consists of 18 residues. Germline lookup yields CDR1 MNHEY and CDR2 SMNVEV (reference sequence). With V trimmed by 4 bases and J by 1 base, 11 bases remained unmatched. The CDR3 coding sequence is TGTGCCAGCAGTTGTGCGGGGGGGGGTGATCGGGCCAAAAACATTCAGTACTTC. It translates to CASSCAGGGDRAKNIQYF.

This clonotype was seen many times. The V call is TRBV2, the J call TRBJ2-1; 11 bases map to TRBD2. This CDR3 spans 15 amino acids. Germline values: CDR1 SNHLY, CDR2 FYNNEI. With V trimmed by 3 bases and J by 7 bases, 5 bases remained unmatched. The CDR3 bases are TGTGCCAGCAGTGACGTGACTAGCGGGACGAATGAGCAGTTCTTC. Translated: CASSDVTSGTNEQFF.

V and J are TRBV29-1 and TRBJ1-1; D gene uncertain. Per germline, CDR1 SQVTM and CDR2 ANQGSEA. The CDR3 is made up of 11 amino acids. Trimming left V 4 bases short and J 6 bases short, with 9 bases between. This CDR3 reads CSVGLEAEAFF. CDR3 coding DNA: TGCAGCGTTGGTTTGGAGGCTGAAGCTTTCTTT.